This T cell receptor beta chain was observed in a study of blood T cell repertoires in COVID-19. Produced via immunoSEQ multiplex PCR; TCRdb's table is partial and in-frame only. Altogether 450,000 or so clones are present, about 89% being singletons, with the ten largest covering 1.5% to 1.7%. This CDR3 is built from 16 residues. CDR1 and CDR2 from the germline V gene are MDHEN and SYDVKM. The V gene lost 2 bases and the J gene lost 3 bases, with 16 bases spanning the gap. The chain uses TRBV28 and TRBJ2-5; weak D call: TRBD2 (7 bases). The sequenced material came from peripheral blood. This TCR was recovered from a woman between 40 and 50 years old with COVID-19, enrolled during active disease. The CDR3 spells CASSLVGGVGKETQYF. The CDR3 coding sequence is TGTGCCAGCAGTTTAGTAGGGGGGGTAGGAAAAGAGACCCAGTACTTC.